These 31 T cell receptor beta chains originate from one sample sequenced in a study of blood T cell repertoires in COVID-19. Some clones are missing from TCRdb's copy, which holds only in-frame ones; the method was immunoSEQ multiplex PCR. Counted here are 300,000 to 400,000 clones, 85% to 90% occurring once; the ten biggest clones make up more than 0.8%. Sequencing was carried out using PBMCs or T cells enriched from blood (not recorded which). All receptors come from a man younger than 35 who had recovered from COVID-19.

The CDR3 nucleotides read TGTGCCAGCAGGCCACGGACAGGGAATGGAAACACCATATATTTT. Translated: CASRPRTGNGNTIYF. The chain has TRBV3-1 (or the pseudogene TRBV3-2) and TRBJ1-3; 8 bases fit TRBD1. This CDR3 region has 15 residues. Germline V CDR1 and CDR2: LGHDT, YNNKEL (reference sequence). V shed 6 bases, J shed 3 bases, and the junction held 7 bases outside the gene matches.

The J gene is TRBJ1-5, the V gene TRBV2; D is uncertain. Germline CDR1 and CDR2: SNHLY and FYNNEI. V gave up 6 bases and J gave up 4 bases, with 10 bases separating them. This CDR3 has 13 residues. The CDR3 DNA sequence: TGTGCCAGCAGGGCCAGGCAAAATCAGCCCCAGCATTTT. Its protein is CASRARQNQPQHF.

The rearrangement uses TRBV7-3 and TRBJ1-3; 7 bases are a match to TRBD1. From germline, CDR1 is SGHTA and CDR2 FQGTGA. The CDR3 has 16 residues. V lost 1 base to trimming and J lost 4 bases; unmatched junction nucleotides: 7. The CDR3 region has the DNA TGTGCCAGCAGCTTAAATCCAGGGGGTCAAGGAAACACCATATATTTT. This encodes CASSLNPGGQGNTIYF.

V and J are TRBV7-9 and TRBJ1-2, with 9 bases aligning to TRBD1. Trimming took 6 bases from V and 6 from J; bases not matched to a gene: 5. Germline V CDR1 and CDR2: SEHNR, FQNEAQ (reference sequence). The CDR3 runs 13 residues. CDR3 nucleotides: TGTGCCAGCAGTTCAAACAGGGGGCATGGCTACACCTTC. Its translation is CASSSNRGHGYTF.

The rearrangement joins TRBV2 to TRBJ1-5; 7 bases fit TRBD1. The CDR3 consists of 14 residues. With 5 bases clipped from V and 3 bases from J, the junction kept 4 bases outside the gene matches. Germline V gives CDR1 SNHLY, CDR2 FYNNEI. CDR3 DNA sequence: TGTGCCAGCAGTAAGACAGGGAACAATCAGCCCCAGCATTTT. Residues: CASSKTGNNQPQHF.

The CDR3 DNA sequence: TGTGCCAGCAGTTATAGGGACAGGGACTACGAGCAGTACTTC. Translation: CASSYRDRDYEQYF. The chain couples TRBV6-5 to TRBJ2-7; 9 nucleotides align to TRBD1. With 3 bases clipped from V and 3 bases from J, the junction kept 3 bases outside the gene matches. This CDR3 comprises 14 residues. The germline V gene has CDR1 MNHEY and CDR2 SVGAGI.

V and J are TRBV3-1 (or the pseudogene TRBV3-2) and TRBJ2-2; D possibly corresponds to TRBD1 (5 bases). CDR3 length: 15 residues. Germline values: CDR1 LGHDT, CDR2 YNNKEL (reference sequence). Trimming took off 2 bases at V and 6 bases at J, with 13 bases between the two ends. The CDR3 nucleotides read TGTGCCAGCAGCCAAATAAGTGGGGCGGCCGGGGAGCTGTTTTTT. Protein: CASSQISGAAGELFF.

The chain recombines TRBV5-4 with TRBJ1-3, with D uncertain. Germline-derived CDR1 and CDR2 are SGHNT and YYREEE (reference sequence). Between the trimmed V and J ends, which lost 4 bases and 4 bases, there was a span of 12 bases. The CDR3 is 14 residues long. Here the CDR3 DNA reads TGTGCCAGCAGCAGCGACTTAGCCGGAAACACCATATATTTT. This codes for CASSSDLAGNTIYF.

The rearrangement joins TRBV16 to TRBJ1-2, with D maybe TRBD1 (6 bases). The CDR3 is 14 amino acids. Per the germline V gene, CDR1 is KGHSY and CDR2 is FQNENV. V lost 3 bases, J lost 8 bases, and 16 bases lay in between. CDR3 nucleotides: TGTGCCAGCAGCCATTCAGGGGCTGGGGGCGGCTACACCTTC. This translates into CASSHSGAGGGYTF.

The chain is built from TRBV20-1 and TRBJ1-1, with a tentative D call TRBD1 (5 bases). Germline V gene sequence: CDR1 DFQATT, CDR2 SNEGSKA (reference sequence). V lost 3 bases to trimming and J lost 1 base, with 12 bases between them. CDR3 length: 14 amino acids. In nucleotides, the CDR3 is TGCAGTGCTAGTCTAGGGGCGGCGAACACTGAAGCTTTCTTT. The encoded protein is CSASLGAANTEAFF.

The chain couples TRBV5-1 to TRBJ1-3, with 11 bases that match TRBD1. V lost 0 bases, J lost 2 bases, and 13 bases stayed unmatched. This CDR3 comprises 20 residues. Looked up from germline, CDR1 is SGHRS and CDR2 is YFSETQ. The CDR3: CASSLGTGGSGTSPGNTIYF. The CDR3 DNA is TGCGCCAGCAGCTTGGGGACAGGGGGCTCGGGGACGTCTCCTGGAAACACCATATATTTT.

The J gene is TRBJ2-7, the V gene TRBV5-4; 7 bases align to TRBD2. CDR3 length: 16 residues. After removal of 6 bases from V and 0 bases from J, the junction contained 12 bases not matched to a gene. Germline values: CDR1 SGHNT, CDR2 YYREEE (reference sequence). CDR3: CASKPGRLADSYEQYF. The CDR3 DNA sequence: TGTGCCAGCAAGCCTGGTCGACTAGCCGACTCCTACGAGCAGTACTTC.

The CDR3: CASSPTGRVASYGYTF. The CDR3 coding sequence is TGTGCCAGCAGTCCCACAGGGAGGGTGGCGAGCTATGGCTACACCTTC. The V and J genes are TRBV27 and TRBJ1-2; TRBD1 is a possible D gene (6 bases). The V gene's germline CDR1 is MNHEY and CDR2 SMNVEV (reference sequence). There are 16 residues in the CDR3. V was trimmed by 5 bases and J by 4 bases, leaving 20 bases between them.

The V and J genes are TRBV14 and TRBJ1-2, with 9 nucleotides matching TRBD1. Germline CDR1 SGHDN, CDR2 FVKESK. The CDR3 totals 12 residues. V shed 6 bases and J 6 bases; nucleotides not matched to a gene: 2. The CDR3 protein is CASRRTGDGYTF. For the CDR3, the DNA is TGTGCCAGCAGGAGGACAGGGGATGGCTACACCTTC. The entire variable domain, with the rest obtained from reference TRBV14 and TRBJ1-2, is as follows: EAGVTQFPSHSVIEKGQTVTLRCDPISGHDNLYWYRRVMGKEIKFLLHFVKESKQDESGMPNNRFLAERTGGTYSTLKVQPAELEDSGVYFCASRRTGDGYTFGSGTRLTVV.

The chain combines TRBV20-1 with TRBJ2-7; maybe TRBD1 (5 bases). The CDR3 covers 16 residues. In germline, CDR1 is DFQATT, CDR2 SNEGSKA (reference sequence). Trimming pared 3 bases from V and 1 base from J, leaving 19 bases between. This chain's CDR3 is CSASPVNRIFSYEQYF. CDR3 coding DNA: TGCAGTGCTAGTCCCGTGAACAGGATTTTTTCCTACGAGCAGTACTTC.

V and J are TRBV5-1 and TRBJ1-4, with 8 bases matching TRBD1. The CDR3 spans 14 residues. The trim removed 4 bases at V and 6 bases at J, leaving 5 bases unmatched. CDR1 and CDR2 from the germline V gene are SGHRS and YFSETQ. The CDR3 sequence: CASSRQGQDEKLFF. The CDR3, as DNA: TGCGCCAGCAGCCGACAGGGGCAGGATGAAAAACTGTTTTTT. The entire variable domain, with the rest obtained from reference TRBV5-1 and TRBJ1-4, is as follows: KAGVTQTPRYLIKTRGQQVTLSCSPISGHRSVSWYQQTPGQGLQFLFEYFSETQRNKGNFPGRFSGRQFSNSRSEMNVSTLELGDSALYLCASSRQGQDEKLFFGSGTQLSVL.

The rearrangement links TRBV13 to TRBJ1-1, with a possible D match to TRBD1 (6 bases). Trimming left V 4 bases short and J 6 bases short, with 15 bases between. Germline CDR1 and CDR2: PRHDT and FYEKMQ (reference sequence). The CDR3 is 14 residues long. CDR3 sequence (DNA): TGTGCCAGCAGCTCCGGAGGGGGGGTCGCTGAAGCTTTCTTT. It is translated as CASSSGGGVAEAFF.

The chain recombines TRBV7-8 with TRBJ2-3; D might be TRBD2 (5 bases). In germline, CDR1 is SGHVS, CDR2 FQNEAQ. CDR3 length: 15 amino acids. Trimming left V 4 bases short and J 0 bases short, with 11 bases between. The CDR3, as DNA: TGTGCCAGCAGCTCCCGTACGGGAAGCACAGATACGCAGTATTTT. It translates to CASSSRTGSTDTQYF.

This chain connects TRBV15 to TRBJ2-3, with 8 bases lining up with TRBD2. The J segment lost 5 bases and the V segment lost 6 bases, leaving 4 bases of the junction unmatched. This CDR3 comprises 13 residues. Germline V lookup: CDR1 LNHNV, CDR2 YYDKDF (reference sequence). The CDR3 sequence is CATSRRGVDTQYF. Here the CDR3 DNA reads TGTGCCACCAGTCGGCGGGGGGTAGATACGCAGTATTTT.

The genes are TRBV7-8 and TRBJ2-7, with TRBD1 as a possible D gene (6 bases). The germline V and J ends were trimmed by 5 bases and 0 bases, with 26 bases remaining between them. The V gene's germline CDR1 is SGHVS and CDR2 FQNEAQ. The CDR3 loop spans 19 amino acids. This CDR3 reads CASSVSSGATGRFSYEQYF. CDR3 nucleotides: TGTGCCAGCAGCGTATCATCCGGAGCGACAGGCCGCTTCTCCTACGAGCAGTACTTC.

The sample holds one count of this clone. The chain joins TRBV6-6 to TRBJ1-1; tentatively, D is TRBD1 (5 bases). This CDR3 has 13 amino acids. The V gene lost 5 bases and the J gene lost 11 bases, with 18 bases spanning the gap. Germline V CDR1 and CDR2: MNHNY, SVGAGI (reference sequence). CDR3 protein: CASSPTMGQYAFF. In DNA, the CDR3 is TGTGCCAGCAGTCCCACAATGGGGCAGTACGCTTTCTTT.

The J gene is TRBJ2-7, the V gene TRBV18; 8 nucleotides match TRBD2. The CDR3 is 15 amino acids. Germline-derived CDR1 and CDR2 are KGHSH and LQKENI. Trimming took 0 bases from V and 4 from J; bases not matched to a gene: 5. This CDR3 is CASSPPGGRLYEQYF. CDR3 in DNA: TGTGCCAGCTCACCACCGGGCGGGAGGTTGTACGAGCAGTACTTC.

The V gene is TRBV4-2, the J gene TRBJ1-2, with 7 bases that match TRBD1. Germline CDR1 is LGHNA and CDR2 is YNFKEQ. The V gene end was trimmed by 1 base and the J gene end by 1 base; junction bases not matched to a gene: 6. The CDR3 extends over 16 amino acids. CDR3 protein: CASSQVRDSNNYGYTF. CDR3 coding DNA: TGTGCCAGCAGCCAAGTCCGGGACAGTAATAACTATGGCTACACCTTC.

The chain is built from TRBV5-1 and TRBJ2-2; D gene ambiguous. CDR3 size: 16 residues. Deletions cut 1 base from V and 1 base from J, with 11 bases between. The germline CDR1 and CDR2 sequences are SGHRS and YFSETQ. CDR3 sequence reads: CASSLNSPLNTGELFF. For the CDR3, the DNA is TGCGCCAGCAGCTTGAACAGCCCTTTGAACACCGGGGAGCTGTTTTTT.

This chain joins TRBV30 and TRBJ2-1; tentatively, D is TRBD1 (6 bases). The CDR3 covers 11 residues. Germline CDR1 GTSNPN, CDR2 SVGIG (reference sequence). Trimming cost V 2 bases and J 10 bases, with 9 bases left between them. The CDR3 DNA is TGTGCCTGGAGTACGGGACACGAGCAGTTCTTC. It translates to CAWSTGHEQFF.

The DNA of the CDR3 is TGTGCCAGCAGGGACATACGAGGCTACACCTTC. Protein product: CASRDIRGYTF. The V gene is TRBV12-3 or TRBV12-4, the J gene TRBJ1-2, with a possible D match to TRBD1 (5 bases). The ends were cut back, 6 bases at V and 8 bases at J, with 10 bases in the middle. The CDR3 contains 11 residues.

The gene calls are TRBV7-9 and TRBJ2-1; D gene ambiguous. CDR1 is SEHNR and CDR2 is FQNEAQ in the germline V gene (reference sequence). V gave up 3 bases and J gave up 5 bases, with 8 bases separating them. The CDR3 is 13 amino acids. CDR3 residues: CASSFERNNEQFF. Written as DNA, the CDR3 is TGTGCCAGCAGCTTTGAGAGAAACAATGAGCAGTTCTTC.

This clone appeared once. This rearrangement joins TRBV10-3 to TRBJ1-6; D ambiguous. The CDR3 loop spans 18 amino acids. Germline V gene lookup returns CDR1 ENHRY and CDR2 SYGVKD. Trimming removed 3 bases from V and 0 bases from J, with 15 bases in between. CDR3 sequence (DNA): TGTGCCATCAGTGAACCTAACGTACAGAGCTCCTATAATTCACCCCTCCACTTT. It codes for CAISEPNVQSSYNSPLHF.

J is TRBJ2-1 and V is TRBV27, with 8 bases identical to TRBD2. CDR3 length: 15 residues. J gave up 8 bases and V 6 bases, and 12 bases lay outside the gene matches. CDR1 is MNHEY, CDR2 SMNVEV, per germline (reference sequence). CDR3 protein: CASSEPGTRFYEQFF. The CDR3 coding sequence is TGTGCCAGCAGCGAGCCCGGGACTAGGTTTTATGAGCAGTTCTTC.

The gene calls are TRBV5-1 and TRBJ2-3, with 7 bases identical to TRBD2. With 2 bases clipped from V and 3 bases from J, the junction kept 6 bases outside the gene matches. The CDR3 is made up of 15 amino acids. Germline V gene data show CDR1 as SGHRS and CDR2 as YFSETQ. In nucleotides, the CDR3 is TGCGCCAGCAGCTTTAAGGGAGGGAATACAGATACGCAGTATTTT. This translates into CASSFKGGNTDTQYF. The complete variable domain, with remaining parts taken from reference TRBV5-1 and TRBJ2-3, reads KAGVTQTPRYLIKTRGQQVTLSCSPISGHRSVSWYQQTPGQGLQFLFEYFSETQRNKGNFPGRFSGRQFSNSRSEMNVSTLELGDSALYLCASSFKGGNTDTQYFGPGTRLTVL.

CDR3 loop: CASSDRGPYEQYF. The CDR3 DNA reads as TGTGCCAGCAGCGACAGGGGGCCGTACGAGCAGTACTTC. V is TRBV6-5 and J is TRBJ2-7, with 10 bases matching TRBD1. V was pared by 6 bases and J by 4 bases, with 3 bases of the junction left unmatched. The CDR3 has 13 residues. Germline CDR1 is MNHEY and CDR2 is SVGAGI.